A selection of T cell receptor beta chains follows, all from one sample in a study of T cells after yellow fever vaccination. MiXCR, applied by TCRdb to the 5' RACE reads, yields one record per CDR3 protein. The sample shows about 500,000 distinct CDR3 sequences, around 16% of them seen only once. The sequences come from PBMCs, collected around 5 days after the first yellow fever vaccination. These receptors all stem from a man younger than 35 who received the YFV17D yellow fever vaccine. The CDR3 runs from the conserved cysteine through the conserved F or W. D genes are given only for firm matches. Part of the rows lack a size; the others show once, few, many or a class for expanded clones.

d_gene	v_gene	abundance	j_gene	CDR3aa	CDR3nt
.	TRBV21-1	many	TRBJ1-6	CASSKTGRRSPLHF	TGTGCCAGCAGCAAAACAGGGAGGAGGTCACCCCTCCACTTT
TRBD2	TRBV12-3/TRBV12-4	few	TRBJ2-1	CASSWDYLDNEQFF	TGTGCCAGCTCCTGGGACTACCTAGACAATGAGCAGTTCTTC
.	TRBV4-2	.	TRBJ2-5	CASSHGYQETQYF	TGTGCCAGCAGCCACGGGTACCAAGAGACCCAGTACTTC
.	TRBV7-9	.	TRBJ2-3	CASCQGRDTQYF	TGTGCCAGCTGCCAGGGGAGGGATACGCAGTATTTT
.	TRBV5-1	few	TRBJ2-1	CASSPGPLSNEQFF	TGCGCCAGCAGCCCCGGGCCCTTGAGCAATGAGCAGTTCTTC
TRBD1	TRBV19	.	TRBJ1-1	CASRQGMGTEAFF	TGTGCCAGTCGACAGGGGATGGGGACTGAAGCTTTCTTT
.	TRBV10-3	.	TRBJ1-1	CAISVIQGSGEAFF	TGTGCCATCAGTGTAATCCAGGGGAGCGGTGAAGCTTTCTTT
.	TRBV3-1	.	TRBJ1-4	CASSQAAQYNEKLFF	TGTGCCAGCAGCCAAGCTGCGCAGTATAATGAAAAACTGTTTTTT
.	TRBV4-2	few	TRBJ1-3	CASSQPGTNSGNTIYF	TGTGCCAGCAGCCAACCCGGGACAAACTCTGGAAACACCATATATTTT
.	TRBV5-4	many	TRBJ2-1	CASSLGAVRDNEQFF	TGTGCCAGCAGCTTGGGGGCGGTACGTGACAATGAGCAGTTCTTC
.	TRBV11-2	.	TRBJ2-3	CASSLDGVTSDTQYF	TGTGCCAGCAGCTTAGACGGCGTGACTTCAGATACGCAGTATTTT
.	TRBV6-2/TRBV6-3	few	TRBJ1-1	CASSRPGGPTEAFF	TGTGCCAGCAGTCGTCCGGGGGGTCCCACTGAAGCTTTCTTT
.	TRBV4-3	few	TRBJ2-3	CASSQEVQGADTQYF	TGCGCCAGCAGCCAAGAAGTACAGGGCGCAGATACGCAGTATTTT
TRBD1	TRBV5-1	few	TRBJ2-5	CASTRNRGQETQYF	TGCGCCAGCACCCGAAACAGGGGGCAGGAGACCCAGTACTTC
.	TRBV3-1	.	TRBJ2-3	CASSQPWLRTDTQYF	TGTGCCAGCAGCCAACCATGGTTACGCACAGATACGCAGTATTTT
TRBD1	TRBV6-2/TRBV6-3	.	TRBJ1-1	CASRPTGQQNTEAFF	TGTGCCAGCAGACCGACGGGACAGCAGAACACTGAAGCTTTCTTT
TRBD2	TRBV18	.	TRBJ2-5	CASSPPTGTSVETQYF	TGTGCCAGCTCACCACCTACCGGGACTAGCGTGGAGACCCAGTACTTC
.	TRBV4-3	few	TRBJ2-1	CASSQETGNEQFF	TGCGCCAGCAGCCAAGAGACTGGGAATGAGCAGTTCTTC
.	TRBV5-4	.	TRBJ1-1	CATYTGAGVNTEAFF	TGTGCCACATACACGGGGGCAGGGGTCAACACTGAAGCTTTCTTT
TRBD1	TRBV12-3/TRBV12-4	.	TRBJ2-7	CASSLSGTVTYEQYF	TGTGCCAGCAGCCTTTCCGGGACAGTAACCTACGAGCAGTACTTC
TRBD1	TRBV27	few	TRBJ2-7	CASTTPGQGIHEQYF	TGTGCCAGCACCACTCCGGGACAGGGTATACACGAGCAGTACTTC
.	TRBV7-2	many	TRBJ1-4	CASSSARGDNEKLFF	TGTGCCAGCAGCTCTGCCCGGGGCGATAATGAAAAACTGTTTTTT
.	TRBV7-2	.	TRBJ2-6	CASSLRRAGANVLTF	TGTGCCAGCAGCTTGAGAAGGGCTGGGGCCAACGTCCTGACTTTC
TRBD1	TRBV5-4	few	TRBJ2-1	CASSSPQGGVYNEQFF	TGTGCCAGCAGCTCACCACAGGGGGGCGTGTATAATGAGCAGTTCTTC
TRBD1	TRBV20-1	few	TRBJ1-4	CSARDGQGVFF	TGCAGTGCTAGAGATGGGCAGGGGGTGTTTTTT
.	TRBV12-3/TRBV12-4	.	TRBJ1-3	CASSPYRDGNTIYF	TGTGCCAGCAGTCCGTACAGGGATGGAAACACCATATATTTT
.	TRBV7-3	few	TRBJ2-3	CASRFRWGGEADTQYF	TGTGCCAGCAGGTTTCGATGGGGCGGGGAAGCAGATACGCAGTATTTT
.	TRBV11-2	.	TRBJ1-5	CASSFEGQPQHF	TGTGCCAGCAGCTTTGAGGGCCAGCCCCAGCATTTT
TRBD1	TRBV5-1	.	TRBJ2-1	CASSRGQARNEQFF	TGCGCCAGCAGCCGAGGACAGGCCCGCAATGAGCAGTTCTTC
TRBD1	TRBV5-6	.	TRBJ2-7	CASSPGQGGFEQYF	TGTGCCAGCAGCCCGGGACAGGGGGGCTTCGAGCAGTACTTC
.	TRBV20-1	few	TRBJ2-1	CSGPRDFYNEQFF	TGCAGCGGACCCCGGGACTTCTACAATGAGCAGTTCTTC
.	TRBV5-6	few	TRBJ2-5	CASSGGGPYDHQYF	TGTGCCAGCAGTGGAGGGGGGCCTTACGATCACCAGTACTTC
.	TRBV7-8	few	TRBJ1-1	CASSATDRVNTEAFF	TGTGCCAGCAGCGCGACGGACAGAGTGAACACTGAAGCTTTCTTT
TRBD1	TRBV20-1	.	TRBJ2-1	CSASRPGRGRNEQFF	TGCAGTGCTAGTAGACCGGGTAGGGGGCGTAATGAGCAGTTCTTC
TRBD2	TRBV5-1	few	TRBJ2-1	CASSLGSGGDSYNEQFF	TGCGCCAGCAGCTTGGGTTCCGGGGGGGACTCCTACAATGAGCAGTTCTTC
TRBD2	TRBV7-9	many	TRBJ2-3	CASSKPGLASDTQYF	TGTGCCAGCAGCAAACCGGGACTAGCCTCAGATACGCAGTATTTT
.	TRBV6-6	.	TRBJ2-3	CASSQRALDTQYF	TGTGCCAGCAGTCAACGTGCCTTAGATACGCAGTATTTT
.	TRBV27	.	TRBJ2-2	CASSLRQHTGELFF	TGTGCCAGCAGTTTAAGACAGCACACCGGGGAGCTGTTTTTT
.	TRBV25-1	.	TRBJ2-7	CASSDRGVYEQYF	TGTGCCAGCAGTGACAGGGGGGTCTACGAGCAGTACTTC
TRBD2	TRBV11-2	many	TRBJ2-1	CASSLDTFEGGPYNEQFF	TGTGCCAGCAGCTTAGATACGTTTGAGGGAGGGCCCTACAATGAGCAGTTCTTC
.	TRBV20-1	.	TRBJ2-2	CSARDRRGTGELFF	TGCAGTGCTAGAGATCGCCGTGGAACCGGGGAGCTGTTTTTT
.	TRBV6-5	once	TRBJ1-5	CASSYVRTAQKCNQPQHF	TGTGCCAGCAGTTACGTTAGGACCGCCCAGAAGTGCAATCAGCCCCAGCATTTT
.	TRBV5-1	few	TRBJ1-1	CASCRLGKTEAFF	TGCGCCAGCTGCCGCCTAGGGAAAACTGAAGCTTTCTTT
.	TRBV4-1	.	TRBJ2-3	CASSQAAGYSTDTQYF	TGCGCCAGCAGCCAAGCCGCAGGTTATAGCACAGATACGCAGTATTTT
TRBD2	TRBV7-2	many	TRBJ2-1	CASSSASGEPYNEQFF	TGTGCCAGCAGCTCCGCTAGCGGGGAGCCATACAATGAGCAGTTCTTC
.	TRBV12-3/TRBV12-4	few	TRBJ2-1	CASIPGGVHNEQFF	TGTGCCAGCATCCCGGGCGGGGTACACAATGAGCAGTTCTTC
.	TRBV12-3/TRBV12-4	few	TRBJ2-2	CASIRSNTGELFF	TGTGCCAGCATCAGGAGTAACACCGGGGAGCTGTTTTTT
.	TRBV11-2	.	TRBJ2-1	CASSLVLSYNEQFF	TGTGCCAGCAGCTTAGTGCTCTCCTACAATGAGCAGTTCTTC
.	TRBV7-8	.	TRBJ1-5	CASSENTGTANQPQHF	TGTGCCAGCAGCGAAAACACAGGGACCGCGAATCAGCCCCAGCATTTT
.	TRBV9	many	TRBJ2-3	CASSVHLRGPTDTQYF	TGTGCCAGCAGCGTACATCTGCGGGGGCCCACAGATACGCAGTATTTT
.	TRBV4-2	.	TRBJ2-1	CASSPIIVGPNNEQFF	TGTGCCAGCAGCCCGATCATCGTCGGACCAAACAATGAGCAGTTCTTC
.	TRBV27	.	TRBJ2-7	CASSPRGWGAYEQYF	TGTGCCAGCAGTCCCCGTGGGTGGGGTGCCTACGAGCAGTACTTC
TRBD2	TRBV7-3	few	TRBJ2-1	CASSLPGGRYNEQFF	TGTGCCAGCAGCTTACCGGGGGGTAGGTACAATGAGCAGTTCTTC
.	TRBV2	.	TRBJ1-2	CASRSLVEAGGGYGYTF	TGTGCCAGCAGGAGTCTTGTAGAGGCAGGCGGCGGCTATGGCTACACCTTC
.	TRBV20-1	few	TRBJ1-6	CSARTGLSSYNSPLHF	TGCAGTGCTAGGACGGGACTAAGCTCCTATAATTCACCCCTCCACTTT
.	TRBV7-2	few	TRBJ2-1	CASSLLGALEQFF	TGTGCCAGCAGCTTACTTGGGGCCCTTGAGCAGTTCTTC
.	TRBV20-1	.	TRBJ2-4	CSAPDQGQYGWDIQYF	TGCAGTGCCCCAGATCAGGGCCAGTACGGGTGGGACATTCAGTACTTC
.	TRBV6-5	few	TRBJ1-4	CASSYGQEAGKLFF	TGTGCCAGCAGTTACGGACAAGAGGCTGGAAAACTGTTTTTT
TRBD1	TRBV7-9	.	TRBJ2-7	CASGQGNHEQYF	TGTGCCAGCGGACAGGGAAATCACGAGCAGTACTTC
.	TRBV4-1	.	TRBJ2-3	CASSQDTAQGWDTQYF	TGCGCCAGCAGCCAAGATACGGCCCAGGGTTGGGATACGCAGTATTTT